A single sample is the source of the 22 T cell receptor beta chains below, sequenced in a study of blood T cell repertoires in COVID-19. Data came from immunoSEQ multiplex PCR; TCRdb stores just in-frame clones and leaves some out. The sample includes about 400,000 clones, roughly 86% of them seen just once. Material for sequencing was peripheral blood. Receptors were obtained from a human donor in a cohort sampled during active COVID-19.

The chain couples TRBV30 to TRBJ1-1; D is possibly TRBD1 (5 bases). Trimming stripped 4 bases from V and 5 bases from J, with 14 bases between. This CDR3 spans 13 amino acids. The germline V gene has CDR1 GTSNPN and CDR2 SVGIG (reference sequence). For the CDR3, the DNA is TGTGCCTGGAACCTTAGGCGGGGGACTGAAGCTTTCTTT. Protein sequence: CAWNLRRGTEAFF.

For this clone: Other nucleotide sequences in the sample specify the same CDR3. V gene TRBV5-1 combines with J gene TRBJ2-1; 9 bases fit TRBD1. Germline V gene data show CDR1 as SGHRS and CDR2 as YFSETQ. V gave up 3 bases and J gave up 2 bases; unmatched junction bases: 3. The CDR3 extends over 15 amino acids. CDR3: CASSSGQGPYNEQFF. The CDR3, as DNA: TGCGCCAGCAGCTCGGGACAGGGACCCTACAATGAGCAGTTCTTC.

The CDR3 is CASSRGSASYNEQFF. CDR3 bases: TGTGCCAGTAGTCGAGGGAGTGCGTCCTACAATGAGCAGTTCTTC. V is TRBV19 and J is TRBJ2-1, with D possibly being TRBD2 (5 bases). Per germline, CDR1 LNHDA and CDR2 SQIVND (reference sequence). CDR3 length: 15 residues. Trimming shortened V by 5 bases and J by 1 base, and 12 bases separated the two germline ends. Looking up the rest from reference TRBV19 and TRBJ2-1 gives the full variable domain: DGGITQSPKYLFRKEGQNVTLSCEQNLNHDAMYWYRQDPGQGLRLIYYSQIVNDFQKGDIAEGYSVSREKKESFPLTVTSAQKNPTAFYLCASSRGSASYNEQFFGPGTRLTVL.

This clone was counted between two and nine times. The gene calls are TRBV9 and TRBJ2-2; the match to TRBD1 covers 7 bases. Germline V gene lookup returns CDR1 SGDLS and CDR2 YYNGEE. This CDR3 region has 13 residues. V lost 2 bases, J lost 6 bases, and 1 base stayed unmatched. The CDR3 here is CASSVGQPGELFF. In DNA, the CDR3 is TGTGCCAGCAGCGTGGGACAGCCCGGGGAGCTGTTTTTT.

The rearrangement uses TRBV6-5 and TRBJ2-3; D is perhaps TRBD2 (6 bases). The germline V gene has CDR1 MNHEY and CDR2 SVGAGI. The CDR3 runs to 15 residues. Trimming took off 8 bases at V and 6 bases at J, with 21 bases between the two ends. The CDR3 DNA is TGTGCCAGCGGTAGACTAGTAGGGGCAGTGGATACGCAGTATTTT. Residues: CASGRLVGAVDTQYF.

CDR3 residues: CASSTGRESPLHF. Written as DNA, the CDR3 is TGTGCCAGCAGCACAGGGCGAGAATCACCCCTCCACTTT. The rearrangement uses TRBV2 and TRBJ1-6, with TRBD1 as a possible D gene (6 bases). Trimming took off 6 bases at V and 10 bases at J, with 13 bases between the two ends. Germline V gene sequence: CDR1 SNHLY, CDR2 FYNNEI. This CDR3 region has 13 residues.

The chain is built from TRBV5-1 and TRBJ1-3, with 7 bases identical to TRBD1. The V gene's germline CDR1 is SGHRS and CDR2 YFSETQ. This CDR3 has 18 residues. The ends lost 3 bases at V and 0 bases at J; junction bases unmatched: 12. The CDR3 region has the DNA TGCGCCAGCAGCTCTGAAGTCATGGGGACAGTCTCTGGAAACACCATATATTTT. As protein: CASSSEVMGTVSGNTIYF.

V is TRBV19 and J is TRBJ2-1, with D maybe TRBD2 (5 bases). The CDR3 consists of 17 residues. Trimming removed 5 bases from V and 9 bases from J, with 26 bases in between. Germline V gene lookup returns CDR1 LNHDA and CDR2 SQIVND (reference sequence). CDR3 region: CASSSLRTPRIPPEQFF. CDR3 coding DNA: TGTGCCAGTAGTTCACTTAGGACTCCACGCATTCCACCTGAGCAGTTCTTC.

The rearrangement joins TRBV5-1 to TRBJ2-1; 16 positions match TRBD2. This CDR3 is 21 amino acids long. V dropped 1 base and J dropped 4; count of bases not matched to a gene: 14. CDR1 is SGHRS, CDR2 YFSETQ, per germline. CDR3 region: CASSLFRPGTSGRGGYNEQFF. The CDR3 DNA is TGCGCCAGCAGCTTGTTCCGCCCCGGGACTAGCGGGAGGGGGGGGTACAATGAGCAGTTCTTC.

The J gene is TRBJ2-7, the V gene TRBV20-1; D remains ambiguous. Germline V lookup: CDR1 DFQATT, CDR2 SNEGSKA (reference sequence). The CDR3 consists of 11 residues. Trimming removed 6 bases from V and 7 bases from J, with 13 bases in between. The CDR3: CSALITEEQYF. DNA of the CDR3: TGCAGTGCCCTGATTACTGAGGAGCAGTACTTC.

This chain connects TRBV24-1 to TRBJ2-1, with TRBD1 matching 10 bases. Germline CDR1 and CDR2: KGHDR and SFDVKD. The CDR3 covers 16 residues. V shed 4 bases and J 4 bases; nucleotides not matched to a gene: 6. The CDR3 region has the DNA TGTGCCACCAGTGACCCCGGGACAGGGGCTTACAATGAGCAGTTCTTC. Its protein product is CATSDPGTGAYNEQFF.

The rearrangement links TRBV2 to TRBJ1-6; 10 bases align to TRBD1. The CDR3 runs to 12 residues. Germline V gene sequence: CDR1 SNHLY, CDR2 FYNNEI. The J segment lost 7 bases and the V segment lost 11 bases, leaving 2 bases of the junction unmatched. The chain's CDR3 is CAGGQGNSPLHF. As DNA, the CDR3 is TGTGCCGGGGGACAGGGGAATTCACCCCTCCACTTT.

The chain joins TRBV14 to TRBJ2-1; D is possibly TRBD2 (5 bases). V was cut by 1 base and J by 8 bases, with 15 bases left in between. Germline values: CDR1 SGHDN, CDR2 FVKESK. This CDR3 spans 15 amino acids. CDR3: CASSQGGGSSDEQFF. Here the CDR3 DNA reads TGTGCCAGCAGCCAAGGGGGTGGGAGCAGCGATGAGCAGTTCTTC.

The chain has TRBV11-3 and TRBJ2-5, with 10 positions matching TRBD1. The germline V gene has CDR1 SGHNT and CDR2 YENEEA. The CDR3 sequence is 15 residues long. The V segment lost 5 bases and the J segment 7 bases; nucleotides outside the gene matches: 10. In DNA, the CDR3 is TGTGCCAGCAGCCCAGGGGGACAGGGGAAAGGGACCCAGTACTTC. It specifies CASSPGGQGKGTQYF.

The chain couples TRBV30 to TRBJ2-5; 7 bases are a match to TRBD2. Germline V lookup: CDR1 GTSNPN, CDR2 SVGIG (reference sequence). The CDR3 covers 16 residues. Trimming took 0 bases from V and 0 from J; bases not matched to a gene: 7. CDR3 amino acids: CAWSVTKRGDQETQYF. CDR3 sequence (DNA): TGTGCCTGGAGTGTTACGAAACGGGGGGACCAAGAGACCCAGTACTTC. The full variable domain, its missing parts supplied by reference TRBV30 and TRBJ2-5, is SQTIHQWPATLVQPVGSPLSLECTVEGTSNPNLYWYRQAAGRGLQLLFYSVGIGQISSEVPQNLSASRPQDRQFILSSKKLLLSDSGFYLCAWSVTKRGDQETQYFGPGTRLLVL.

Only one count was recorded for this clone. The chain carries TRBV29-1 and TRBJ2-7; a possible D gene is TRBD1 (5 bases). Trimming cost V 8 bases and J 3 bases, with 14 bases left between them. The length of the CDR3 is 12 residues. The germline V gene encodes CDR1 SQVTM and CDR2 ANQGSEA. CDR3 bases: TGCAGCTGTATAGGCAGGGACTACGAGCAGTACTTC. Translating it yields CSCIGRDYEQYF.

CDR3 protein: CASSFDGQGVDEQYF. The CDR3 DNA follows: TGTGCCAGCAGTTTCGATGGACAGGGGGTCGACGAGCAGTACTTC. This chain uses TRBV27 with TRBJ2-7, with 10 positions matching TRBD1. Trimming took 3 bases from V and 5 from J; bases not matched to a gene: 7. Germline V gene sequence: CDR1 MNHEY, CDR2 SMNVEV (reference sequence). The CDR3 spans 15 residues.

V is TRBV10-1 and J is TRBJ1-5; a weak D match, TRBD1 (5 bases). This CDR3 has 12 residues. V was pared by 7 bases and J by 7 bases, with 11 bases between. The V gene's germline CDR1 is WNHNN and CDR2 SYGVQD (reference sequence). CDR3 in amino acids: CASKGLVQPQHF. The CDR3 nucleotides read TGCGCCAGCAAGGGGTTGGTACAGCCCCAGCATTTT.

This chain connects TRBV4-2 to TRBJ1-4; perhaps TRBD1 as D (5 bases). V lost 4 bases to trimming and J lost 4 bases, with 16 bases between them. Germline CDR1 reads LGHNA; CDR2 reads YNFKEQ. This CDR3 is 16 amino acids long. CDR3 sequence: CASSPSPDRINEKLFF. The CDR3 DNA reads as TGTGCCAGCAGCCCCTCACCCGACAGAATTAATGAAAAACTGTTTTTT.

This clone was picked up a small number of times. V and J are TRBV4-1 and TRBJ1-3; no definite D call. The CDR3 covers 15 residues. Trimming removed 0 bases from V and 0 bases from J, with 6 bases in between. Germline V gene lookup returns CDR1 MGHRA and CDR2 YSYEKL. The CDR3 sequence is CASSQEKSSGNTIYF. CDR3 coding DNA: TGCGCCAGCAGCCAAGAGAAGAGCTCTGGAAACACCATATATTTT.

The V call is TRBV7-6, the J call TRBJ2-7; 12 nucleotides line up with TRBD2. Trimming removed 5 bases from V and 4 bases from J; junction bases left unmatched: 12. The CDR3 contains 17 residues. The germline V gene has CDR1 SGHVS and CDR2 FNYEAQ. The CDR3 coding sequence is TGTGCCAGCAGCCCTAGACCACTAGCGGGGGGCTCATACGAGCAGTACTTC. This gives the protein CASSPRPLAGGSYEQYF.

V gene TRBV2 combines with J gene TRBJ1-5, with TRBD1 identical over 7 bases. With V trimmed by 0 bases and J by 6 bases, 2 bases remained unmatched. The CDR3 has 14 amino acids. Germline V lookup: CDR1 SNHLY, CDR2 FYNNEI. This CDR3 is CASSEAWDSQPQHF. The CDR3 DNA reads TGTGCCAGCAGTGAAGCTTGGGACAGTCAGCCCCAGCATTTT.